This entry features one T cell receptor beta chain sequence. Which antigen it targets is not known. No much larger clonotype is one base removed from it; base qualities were not supplied. CDR1 and CDR2 are read off the germline V gene (reference sequence) as LNHNV and YYDKDF. The CDR3 sequence holds 14 residues, the cysteine and phenylalanine included. Just CDR3 DNA is preserved here, 42 bases in frame from base 1. The junction shows trimming of 1 base on V and 3 bases on J, and the gene matches do not reach 2 bases of it. Collaborating institutions collected whole blood in K2EDTA tubes following their own protocols. For TCRbeta analysis, collaborators shipped samples in one of three forms: frozen whole blood, isolated PBMCs, or DNA extracted from either of those sample types. These data originate in a study of blood T cell repertoires in COVID-19 (dated by TCRdb to about 2020). Regarding the research as a whole: Samples from collaborators originated in the United States, Italy and Spain and spanned both the acute and convalescent phases of COVID-19. The repertoires were released in a freely available public database meant as a resource for research on the immune response to SARS-CoV-2. The samples were drawn from the first 160 participants of the ongoing ImmuneRACE study and from about 1,200 subjects provided by 6 global collaborators. The dataset comprised deeply sampled blood TCRbeta repertoires from subjects exposed to, actively infected with, or recovered from COVID-19. HLA class I and class II types, where available, came from metadata supplied by the sample provider rather than from assay-based typing. Nearly every sample came with metadata listing a de-identified subject ID, COVID-19 status, age in years and sex. The material from the prospective study consisted of cDNA or gDNA derived from T cells, B-cell-depleted T cells, or PBMCs. Study-wide findings and limitations: How much clinical and demographic metadata was included differed by source and by participant, and the metadata was provided uncurated.

TCRbeta CDR3 regions were amplified from genomic DNA using the immunoSEQ Assay, a bias-controlled multiplex PCR. The published analysis was carried out like this. Nucleated cell counts per sample were estimated from amplification of reference gene primers within the assay. To quantify the absolute abundance of each unique TCRbeta CDR3 rearrangement, sequence reads were collapsed and filtered. For each sample, productive Simpson clonality was calculated by taking the square root of Simpson's diversity index across productive rearrangements. TCRdb's version of the immuneACCESS table is confined to in-frame rearrangements and falls short of the full clone set. An unresolved V gene accounts for under half of the shortfall where checked; the remainder is of unknown origin. The DNA was the basis for D and trimming; V, J and clone size are from that table. The sample table shows approximately 100,000 clones, and roughly 79% are seen once. More than 9% of the sample belongs to the ten largest clones.

The sample was peripheral blood. The rearrangement joined TRBV15 to TRBJ1-2, with 7 central nucleotides matching TRBD1. The receptor comes from a human donor in a cohort sampled during active COVID-19. Here is the DNA: TGTGCCACCAGCAGAGGACAGGGTGACTATGGCTACACCTTC. It codes for CATSRGQGDYGYTF.